These T cell receptor beta chains were read from a single sample in a study of technical replicates of blood from a few donors. Measured with immunoSEQ multiplex PCR; TCRdb has only the in-frame clones, and not every one. The sample contains 60,000 to 90,000 clones, roughly 93% of which appear only once. The material sequenced was T cells isolated from PBMCs. These receptor sequences come from a human donor in good health. Both conserved end residues are part of each CDR3. D genes are given only for firm matches. Rows may omit the clone size; those that give it use once, few, many or a size class.

TRBV5-1	.	TRBJ2-3	TRBD2	TGCGCCAGCAGCTTGTTACTAGCGGGAGAAGCAGATACGCAGTATTTT	CASSLLLAGEADTQYF
TRBV6-5	.	TRBJ2-5	.	TGTGCCAGCAGCCTACGGGGATGGGAGACCCAGTACTTC	CASSLRGWETQYF
TRBV21-1	.	TRBJ1-2	.	TGTGCCAGCAGCCCAAGTGAGGGCGGGTGTGGCTACACCTTC	CASSPSEGGCGYTF
TRBV29-1	.	TRBJ2-1	.	TGCAGCGTCGAAGAAGACGGGAGCTCCTACAATGAGCAGTTCTTC	CSVEEDGSSYNEQFF
TRBV19	.	TRBJ1-3	.	TGTGCCAGTAGTTCCTCGGCTGGAAACACCATATATTTT	CASSSSAGNTIYF
TRBV5-4	.	TRBJ2-5	.	TGTGCCAGCAGCCCTATCTTCTCTAGCGCACAAGAGACCCAGTACTTC	CASSPIFSSAQETQYF
TRBV21-1	.	TRBJ2-7	.	TGTGCCAGCAGCAAGTCCTCCTACTACGAGCAGTACTTC	CASSKSSYYEQYF
TRBV7-3	once	TRBJ2-7	.	TGTGCCAGCAGCTTCGACAGTCAGGAGCAGTACTTC	CASSFDSQEQYF
TRBV7-9	.	TRBJ1-5	.	TGTGCCAGCAGCTCGGGACAATCTAGCAATCAGCCCCAGCATTTT	CASSSGQSSNQPQHF
TRBV7-2	.	TRBJ2-5	TRBD1	TGTGCCAGCAGCTTTCAGGGGGAAGAGACCCAGTACTTC	CASSFQGEETQYF
TRBV2	.	TRBJ1-1	TRBD1	TGTGCCAGCAATACACAGGGGATTAACACTGAAGCTTTCTTT	CASNTQGINTEAFF
TRBV5-4	.	TRBJ2-7	TRBD1	TGTGCCAGCAGCTTTAGTTCTCGGCTTTGGGGACAGGACGAGCAGTACTTC	CASSFSSRLWGQDEQYF
TRBV19	once	TRBJ1-2	TRBD1	TGTGCCAGTAGTAGGGCCCCGGGACAGGGGGGGTATGGCTACACCTTC	CASSRAPGQGGYGYTF
TRBV30	.	TRBJ2-5	.	TGTGCCTTGCGCGCAAGATGGGAGACCCAGTACTTC	CALRARWETQYF
TRBV5-1	.	TRBJ2-7	.	TGCGCCAGCAGCCGGGACAATCTACTCGAGCAGTACTTC	CASSRDNLLEQYF
TRBV29-1	.	TRBJ1-2	.	TGCAGCGTCGCGGACTTCCACTATGGCTACACCTTC	CSVADFHYGYTF
TRBV21-1	.	TRBJ1-5	.	TGTGCCAGCAGCAAAGTACCGGCGATGGGACAGCTAACGCCCCAGCATTTT	CASSKVPAMGQLTPQHF
TRBV27	.	TRBJ1-1	.	TGTGCCAGCAGTTTATACCCCAGAAGGGGCACTGAAGCTTTCTTT	CASSLYPRRGTEAFF
TRBV11-1	.	TRBJ1-4	.	TGTGCCAGCAGCTGGGACACCAATGAAAAACTGTTTTTT	CASSWDTNEKLFF
TRBV6-6	once	TRBJ2-7	TRBD1	TGTGCCAGCCTAGACAGGGGTTTGGGCGAGCAGTACTTC	CASLDRGLGEQYF
TRBV2	.	TRBJ2-7	TRBD2	TGTGCCAGCAGTGAGCCGGGACTAGCTTCATTTGTGAATACCTACGAGCAGTACTTC	CASSEPGLASFVNTYEQYF
TRBV4-1	.	TRBJ2-7	TRBD2	TGCGCCAGCAGTCCCCCGCAGGGACTAGCGGGAGATGGGGTCGAGCAGTACTTC	CASSPPQGLAGDGVEQYF
TRBV9	.	TRBJ1-5	.	TGTGCCAGCAGCGTAGCGGCAGGAGGGAATCAGCCCCAGCATTTT	CASSVAAGGNQPQHF
TRBV9	.	TRBJ2-7	.	TGTGCCAGCAGCGTAGATAGTTTCGGCGAGCAGTACTTC	CASSVDSFGEQYF
TRBV19	.	TRBJ1-2	.	TGTGCCAGTAGTATCGGTTGGGGCGGCTACACCTTC	CASSIGWGGYTF
TRBV4-3	.	TRBJ2-1	TRBD2	TGCGCCAGCAGCCAAGCACTAGCGGGAGCGGAGTACAATGAGCAGTTCTTC	CASSQALAGAEYNEQFF
TRBV28	.	TRBJ1-2	TRBD1	TGTGCCAGCGAAACATGGGACAGGGGGCATACCTATGGCTACACCTTC	CASETWDRGHTYGYTF
TRBV28	.	TRBJ1-2	.	TGTGCCAGCAGTCTATCTGACAGGTTAAACTATGGCTACACCTTC	CASSLSDRLNYGYTF
TRBV4-3	.	TRBJ2-7	.	TGCGCCAGCAGCCAAGTTGGGACTCATACCTACGAGCAGTACTTC	CASSQVGTHTYEQYF
TRBV11-2	once	TRBJ2-7	.	TGTGCCAGCAGCTTAGACAGCTACGAGCAGTACTTC	CASSLDSYEQYF